The TCR beta chain described here comes from a study of identical twins. The CDR3 loop spans 15 amino acids. Germline-derived CDR1 and CDR2 are SGHRS and YFSETQ. V was shortened by 3 bases and J by 1 base, with 13 bases between the two germline ends. TCRdb reprocessed the 5' RACE reads with MiXCR, giving one entry per CDR3 protein. This sample has 450,000 or so distinct CDR3 sequences, with more than 13% found just once. This clonotype was counted between two and nine times. Separately, the same data were catalogued under a study of yellow fever vaccine responses in identical twins.

The chain combines TRBV5-1 with TRBJ1-1; D is ambiguous. The sequence derives from a young woman in good health. Sequencing used CD4+ T cells sorted from blood. The CDR3 reads CASSSERQQNTEAFF. The CDR3 DNA sequence: TGCGCCAGCAGCTCAGAGAGACAACAGAACACTGAAGCTTTCTTT.